This T cell receptor (beta chain) was found in a study of blood T cell repertoires in COVID-19. V was shortened by 4 bases and J by 1 base, with 20 bases between the two germline ends. Germline V gene data show CDR1 as SGHDT and CDR2 as YYEEEE. This CDR3 has 17 amino acids. Here immunoSEQ multiplex PCR was the method, and the copy in TCRdb shows in-frame clones only, minus some. In the table there are tens of thousands of clones, 91% of which are singletons. This TCR was sampled from a man aged 55 to 70 with acute or convalescent COVID-19. The V and J genes are TRBV5-6 and TRBJ2-5, with a tentative D call TRBD2 (7 bases). Sequencing input: peripheral blood. The CDR3 reads CASSDRMAGEGQETQYF. Here the CDR3 DNA reads TGTGCCAGCAGCGACCGGATGGCAGGGGAGGGCCAAGAGACCCAGTACTTC.